These 7 T cell receptor beta chains came from one sample sequenced in a study. TRBV12-4/TRBJ1-2 clonotypes were amplified with adaptor-ligated barcode primers. In TCRdb, the multiplex PCR reads were re-called with MiXCR into one record per CDR3 protein. This sample has about 1,400 distinct CDR3 sequences, with approximately 15% found just once. What was sequenced was naive CD4+ T cells sorted from blood. This sample's subset: naive CD4+ T cells, CD4+CD45RA+CD25-. These receptors were obtained from a female donor with breast cancer.

The V and J genes are TRBV12-3 or TRBV12-4 and TRBJ1-2; 9 nucleotides match TRBD1. The CDR3 totals 14 residues. V shed 3 bases, J shed 5 bases, and the junction held 4 bases outside the gene matches. CDR3 region: CASSFRTGAYGYTF. Written as DNA, the CDR3 is TGTGCCAGCAGTTTTCGGACAGGGGCTTATGGCTACACCTTC.

By share, this clonotype ranks as medium-sized. The V gene is TRBV12-3 or TRBV12-4, the J gene TRBJ1-2, with 7 bases that match TRBD1. CDR3 length equals 14 residues. V shed 5 bases, J shed 8 bases, and the junction held 11 bases outside the gene matches. The CDR3 loop is CASSPSQGQTGYTF. The DNA of the CDR3 is TGTGCCAGCAGTCCCAGCCAGGGACAGACGGGCTACACCTTC.

This clonotype is medium-sized by share. This sequence joins TRBV12-3 or TRBV12-4 and TRBJ1-2; D is unclear. V lost 6 bases and J lost 9, with 17 bases in between. The CDR3 extends over 13 amino acids. The CDR3 here is CASSPSVAFSYTF. The CDR3, as DNA: TGTGCCAGCAGCCCCTCAGTGGCATTTAGCTACACCTTC.

By sample share, this clonotype is medium-sized (0.01 to 0.1%). J is TRBJ1-2 and V is TRBV12-3 or TRBV12-4, with 10 positions matching TRBD1. J lost 12 bases, V lost 6 bases, and 10 bases had no gene match. This CDR3 is built from 13 residues. The CDR3 DNA reads TGTGCCAGCAGGCCGGGACAGGGGTTAGTCGACACCTTC. It codes for CASRPGQGLVDTF.

J is TRBJ1-2 and V is TRBV12-3 or TRBV12-4, with D uncertain. This CDR3 is built from 15 residues. V gave up 5 bases and J gave up 4 bases, with 17 bases separating them. CDR3 nucleotide sequence: TGTGCCAGCAGTGCCAGCAGTTTTGGTAGCTATGGCTACACCTTC. Residues: CASSASSFGSYGYTF.

Sample share makes this clonotype medium-sized. The chain couples TRBV12-3 or TRBV12-4 to TRBJ1-2; 7 bases fit TRBD1. There are 14 residues in the CDR3. V trimming: 3 bases; J trimming: 5 bases; junction bases outside the gene matches: 6. CDR3 sequence (DNA): TGTGCCAGCAGTTTGTTAGGGACAGATTATGGCTACACCTTC. Translation gives CASSLLGTDYGYTF.

This clonotype is medium-sized by share. V is TRBV12-3 or TRBV12-4 and J is TRBJ1-2, with TRBD1 identical over 7 bases. This CDR3 contains 13 residues. The V segment lost 8 bases and the J segment 2 bases; nucleotides outside the gene matches: 5. The CDR3 DNA reads TGTGCCAGCGAGAAGGGACAGAACTATGGCTACACCTTC. This codes for CASEKGQNYGYTF.